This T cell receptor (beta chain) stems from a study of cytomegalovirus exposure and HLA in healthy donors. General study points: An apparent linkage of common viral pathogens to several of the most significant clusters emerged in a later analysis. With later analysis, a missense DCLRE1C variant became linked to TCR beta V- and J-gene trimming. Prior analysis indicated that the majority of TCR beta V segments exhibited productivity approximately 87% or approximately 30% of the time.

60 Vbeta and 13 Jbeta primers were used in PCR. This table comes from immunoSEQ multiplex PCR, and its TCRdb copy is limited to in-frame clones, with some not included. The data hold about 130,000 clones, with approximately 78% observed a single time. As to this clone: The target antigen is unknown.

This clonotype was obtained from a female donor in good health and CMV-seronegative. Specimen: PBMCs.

The CDR3 nucleotides read TGTGCCAGCAGTTCCCGGGGGGTTACGCAGTATTTT. Protein: CASSSRGVTQYF. V is TRBV28 and J is TRBJ2-3; 7 nucleotides match TRBD2. The CDR3 runs 12 residues. V dropped 4 bases and J dropped 8; count of bases not matched to a gene: 3. In germline, CDR1 is MDHEN, CDR2 SYDVKM.